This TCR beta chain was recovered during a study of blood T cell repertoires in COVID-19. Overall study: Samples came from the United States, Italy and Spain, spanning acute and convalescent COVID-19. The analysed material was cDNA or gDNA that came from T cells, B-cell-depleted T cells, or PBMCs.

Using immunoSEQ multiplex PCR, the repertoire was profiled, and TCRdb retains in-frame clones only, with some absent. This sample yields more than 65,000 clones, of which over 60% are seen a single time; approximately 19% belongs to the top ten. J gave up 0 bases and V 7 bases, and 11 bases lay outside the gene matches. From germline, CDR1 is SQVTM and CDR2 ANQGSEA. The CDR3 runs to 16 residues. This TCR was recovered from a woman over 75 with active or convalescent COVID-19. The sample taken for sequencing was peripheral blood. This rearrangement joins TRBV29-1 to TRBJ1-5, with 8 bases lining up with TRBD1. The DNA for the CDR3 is TGCAGCGGGGGGGGACAGGTTGGAAGTAGCAATCAGCCCCAGCATTTT. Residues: CSGGGQVGSSNQPQHF.